This is a list of T cell receptor beta chains from one sample in a study of cytomegalovirus exposure and HLA in healthy donors. Method: immunoSEQ multiplex PCR; TCRdb's copy keeps in-frame clones and lacks some. The sample consists of 200,000 to 250,000 clones, 75% to 85% of them appearing once. The sample consisted of PBMCs. These receptors all stem from a woman aged 60-70 years in good health and CMV-seropositive. Each CDR3 is given with its conserved first and last residue. A D gene is named only where the DNA matches it firmly. Not all rows give a size; the values are once, few, many and, for expanded clones, a class.

D: -; V: TRBV28; size: few; J: TRBJ1-2; CDR3: CASSLGQNYGYTF; DNA: TGTGCCAGCAGTTTGGGCCAAAACTATGGCTACACCTTC
D: TRBD2; V: TRBV5-1; size: -; J: TRBJ2-3; CDR3: CASSLSGSTDTQYF; DNA: TGCGCCAGCAGCCTTAGCGGGAGTACAGATACGCAGTATTTT
D: -; V: TRBV1; size: -; J: TRBJ2-1; CDR3: CTSSQEPPSEGDYNEQFF; DNA: TGCACCAGCAGCCAAGAACCCCCGAGTGAGGGAGACTACAATGAGCAGTTCTTC
D: -; V: TRBV25-1; size: -; J: TRBJ2-1; CDR3: CASRQGNEQFF; DNA: TGTGCCAGCAGACAGGGCAATGAGCAGTTCTTC
D: -; V: TRBV6-1; size: -; J: TRBJ2-1; CDR3: CASSGQWSNEQFF; DNA: TGTGCCAGCAGTGGACAGTGGAGTAATGAGCAGTTCTTC
D: -; V: TRBV6-1; size: -; J: TRBJ2-2; CDR3: CASSDHWNTGELFF; DNA: TGTGCCAGCAGTGATCATTGGAACACCGGGGAGCTGTTTTTT
D: TRBD1; V: TRBV2; size: -; J: TRBJ1-1; CDR3: CASSWGTEGWTEAFF; DNA: TGTGCCAGCAGCTGGGGGACAGAAGGTTGGACTGAAGCTTTCTTT
D: -; V: TRBV6-5; size: -; J: TRBJ1-1; CDR3: CASSLPGRTEAFF; DNA: TGTGCCAGCAGTCTCCCCGGGAGAACTGAAGCTTTCTTT
D: -; V: TRBV21-1; size: -; J: TRBJ2-7; CDR3: CARCGRYEQYF; DNA: TGTGCCAGGTGTGGCAGATACGAGCAGTACTTC
D: TRBD1; V: TRBV27; size: -; J: TRBJ1-2; CDR3: CASTRDAGGKYGYTF; DNA: TGTGCCAGCACCCGAGACGCAGGGGGGAAATATGGCTACACCTTC
D: TRBD1; V: TRBV7-9; size: -; J: TRBJ2-7; CDR3: CASSSPGQGPYEQYF; DNA: TGTGCCAGCAGCTCACCGGGACAGGGACCCTACGAGCAGTACTTC